Presented here are 6 T cell receptor beta chains from one specimen sequenced in a study of beta chain features in type 1 diabetes. Reverse transcription of all isolated RNA meant that expressed TCRB transcripts were sequenced. Repertoires were generated with immunoSEQ multiplex PCR, while TCRdb's copy carries only in-frame clones and drops some. The data contain around 350,000 clones, roughly 12% of them singletons. The specimen was naive CD4+ T cells from blood. The receptors here all came from a man between 18 and 35 years old in good health.

V usage is TRBV7-3 and J usage is TRBJ1-2; possibly TRBD1 for D (5 bases). The germline gives CDR1 SGHTA, CDR2 FQGTGA. The length of the CDR3 is 13 residues. Trimming cost V 4 bases and J 10 bases, with 16 bases left between them. The CDR3 nucleotides are TGTGCCAGCAGCTCCTCAGGGCAGGCCCCCTACACCTTC. It is translated as CASSSSGQAPYTF.

The chain couples TRBV4-3 to TRBJ1-6; D might be TRBD1 (6 bases). There are 15 residues in the CDR3. Germline loops: CDR1 LGHNA, CDR2 YSLEER. Trimming took off 2 bases at V and 7 bases at J, with 12 bases between the two ends. The CDR3 spells CASSQRTVRNSPLHF. DNA for the CDR3: TGCGCCAGCAGCCAACGGACAGTTCGGAATTCACCCCTCCACTTT.

This clone was counted only a few times. The CDR3 sequence: CAWSGAGGLLGTDTQYF. In nucleotides, the CDR3 is TGTGCCTGGAGTGGTGCGGGGGGGCTGCTGGGGACAGATACGCAGTATTTT. The chain combines TRBV30 with TRBJ2-3; 9 positions agree with TRBD2. This CDR3 has 17 residues. Germline CDR1 and CDR2: GTSNPN and SVGIG (reference sequence). V gave up 1 base and J gave up 3 bases; unmatched junction bases: 11.

The DNA of the CDR3 is TGCAGTGCGGGCAGCAATCAGCCCCAGCATTTT. Its translation is CSAGSNQPQHF. V gene TRBV20-1 combines with J gene TRBJ1-5; D remains ambiguous. This CDR3 is built from 11 residues. Between the trimmed V and J ends, which lost 6 bases and 1 base, there was a span of 4 bases. CDR1 is DFQATT and CDR2 is SNEGSKA in the germline V gene (reference sequence).

This chain joins TRBV27 and TRBJ2-1, with 7 bases that match TRBD2. Trimming at V came to 6 bases and at J to 14 bases, leaving 10 bases not matched to a gene. This CDR3 has 12 amino acids. The germline V gene has CDR1 MNHEY and CDR2 SMNVEV (reference sequence). The CDR3 loop reads CASRTLGTKEFF. As DNA, the CDR3 is TGTGCCAGCAGAACACTCGGGACTAAAGAGTTCTTC.

The chain couples TRBV9 to TRBJ2-1; 9 positions match TRBD2. CDR3 length equals 17 residues. Unmatched junction bases numbered 11, after V lost 3 bases and J lost 4 bases. Germline values: CDR1 SGDLS, CDR2 YYNGEE. This chain's CDR3 is CASSEGFGGGVYNEQFF. The CDR3 nucleotides are TGTGCCAGCAGCGAGGGTTTTGGCGGGGGGGTATACAATGAGCAGTTCTTC.